This paragraph covers one T cell receptor beta chain sequence. The germline gives CDR1 LGHNT, CDR2 FRNRAP. V was clipped by 3 bases and J by 1 base; unmatched bases: 10. The CDR3 runs 18 residues. These data are taken from a study of blood T cell repertoires in COVID-19. The assay was immunoSEQ multiplex PCR, and TCRdb's table has in-frame clones only and misses some. The data show roughly 340,000 clones, with 89% seen just once and around 3% held by the top ten. Sequenced input: peripheral blood. The J gene is TRBJ1-4, the V gene TRBV12-5; 8 bases match TRBD1. The receptor was isolated from a woman aged 25 to 39 with COVID-19, enrolled during active disease. CDR3 protein: CASGLSGRGLRTNEKLFF. The CDR3 DNA sequence: TGTGCTAGTGGTTTATCCGGCAGGGGGCTTCGAACTAATGAAAAACTGTTTTTT.